The 24 T cell receptor beta chains listed next were all sequenced from one sample in a study of blood T cells in healthy people across ages. Primers used in a second PCR of roughly 6 to 12 cycles were a sample-barcoded 5' primer and a J-beta primer mix. TCRdb independently ran MiXCR on the 5' RACE reads; one entry per CDR3 protein. Of about 680,000 distinct CDR3 sequences in the sample, over 45% were seen once. The sequencing sample was made of blood. The receptors derive from a woman in her sixties in good health.

Points on this clonotype: Being one base from a much bigger clone, this may be a read error. The chain has TRBV7-2 and TRBJ2-5, with TRBD2 identical over 11 bases. The J call may not be correct, given that the DNA end is closer to TRBJ2-7. Germline CDR1 and CDR2: SGHTA and FQGNSA. This CDR3 has 16 residues. This chain's CDR3 is CAGSRLTSGTPREQYF. CDR3 bases: TGTGCCGGCAGCCGATTGACTAGCGGGACCCCTCGCGAGCAGTACTTC.

The rearrangement links TRBV29-1 to TRBJ2-5; 7 bases fit TRBD1. Trimming removed 1 base from V and 3 bases from J; junction bases left unmatched: 5. The CDR3 totals 14 residues. The germline gives CDR1 SQVTM, CDR2 ANQGSEA. The CDR3, as DNA: TGCAGCGTTGAAGGACAGGGTCTCAAAGAGACCCAGTACTTC. It codes for CSVEGQGLKETQYF.

The chain links TRBV7-9 to TRBJ2-1, with 11 bases matching TRBD2. Looked up from germline, CDR1 is SEHNR and CDR2 is FQNEAQ (reference sequence). The CDR3 sequence is 16 residues long. After removal of 5 bases from V and 3 bases from J, the junction contained 6 bases not matched to a gene. The CDR3 nucleotides read TGTGCCAGCAGCCAAACTAGCGGGGGATTCTACAATGAGCAGTTCTTC. Translating it yields CASSQTSGGFYNEQFF.

This clonotype was counted many times. The V gene is TRBV5-1, the J gene TRBJ1-2, with TRBD1 matching 7 bases. V was pared by 4 bases and J by 0 bases, with 12 bases of the junction left unmatched. The germline V gene encodes CDR1 SGHRS and CDR2 YFSETQ. The length of the CDR3 is 17 residues. The CDR3 sequence: CASSDRERAASNYGYTF. CDR3 DNA: TGCGCCAGCAGCGACAGGGAAAGGGCCGCTTCTAACTATGGCTACACCTTC.

This clonotype was counted between two and nine times. The gene calls are TRBV12-3 or TRBV12-4 and TRBJ2-7; 10 positions agree with TRBD1. The CDR3 is 15 amino acids. V trimming: 4 bases; J trimming: 7 bases; junction bases outside the gene matches: 10. CDR3 bases: TGTGCCAGCAGTTCCCCGGGACAGGGGACAGGGGAGCAGTACTTC. Translated, it gives CASSSPGQGTGEQYF.

The rearrangement joins TRBV24-1 to TRBJ2-1; TRBD2 aligns across 7 bases. The CDR3 is made up of 14 amino acids. V lost 4 bases and J lost 5; bases outside the gene matches: 4. The germline CDR1 and CDR2 sequences are KGHDR and SFDVKD. CDR3: CATSDDGLDNEQFF. Written as DNA, the CDR3 is TGTGCCACCAGTGACGACGGACTAGACAATGAGCAGTTCTTC.

The rearrangement links TRBV20-1 to TRBJ2-7, with 8 nucleotides matching TRBD1. With 5 bases clipped from V and 0 bases from J, the junction kept 6 bases outside the gene matches. CDR3 length equals 14 residues. CDR1 and CDR2 (germline): DFQATT, SNEGSKA (reference sequence). CDR3 loop: CSAEDRGLSYEQYF. The CDR3 region has the DNA TGCAGTGCTGAAGACAGGGGCCTCTCCTACGAGCAGTACTTC.

This clonotype was detected once. V usage is TRBV18 and J usage is TRBJ2-7; 10 positions agree with TRBD2. This CDR3 is 15 amino acids long. CDR1 is KGHSH, CDR2 LQKENI, per germline. The CDR3 spells CPTEVGLAGAGEQYF. Written as DNA, the CDR3 is TGTCCCACAGAAGTAGGGCTAGCGGGAGCAGGCGAGCAGTACTTC.

V gene TRBV20-1 combines with J gene TRBJ2-5; D not certain. The V gene's germline CDR1 is DFQATT and CDR2 SNEGSKA (reference sequence). V dropped 3 bases and J dropped 0 bases, with 5 bases sitting between them. This CDR3 has 12 residues. CDR3 nucleotide sequence: TGCAGTGCTAGGGCAGACCAAGAGACCCAGTACTTC. It is translated as CSARADQETQYF.

V and J are TRBV7-2 and TRBJ2-5; D remains ambiguous. This CDR3 region has 12 residues. With 8 bases removed from V and 5 bases from J, the gap between germline ends came to 12 bases. The germline CDR1 and CDR2 sequences are SGHTA and FQGNSA. Here the CDR3 reads CASGPGLETQYF. DNA of the CDR3: TGTGCCAGCGGTCCGGGTCTTGAGACCCAGTACTTC.

This clonotype turned up a few times. This chain joins TRBV3-1 and TRBJ2-5; D tentatively reads TRBD1 or TRBD2 (5 bases each). The germline V gene has CDR1 LGHDT and CDR2 YNNKEL (reference sequence). This CDR3 has 16 residues. The V end was cut by 3 bases, the J end by 4 bases, with 18 bases between. This chain's CDR3 is CASSHMERIGGETQYF. DNA for the CDR3: TGTGCCAGCAGCCATATGGAGCGGATTGGGGGAGAGACCCAGTACTTC.

This clonotype was picked up one time. At one of its ends the junction is not consistent with the germline gene, which may arise from a read error. For the CDR3, the DNA is TGTGCCAGCAGCGAACAGGGCGGGAACACGGAAGCTTTCTTT. It yields the protein CASSEQGGNTEAFF. V gene TRBV2 combines with J gene TRBJ1-1, with D tentatively TRBD1 (6 bases). CDR1 and CDR2 (germline): SNHLY, FYNNEI. The CDR3 spans 14 residues. Filled out from reference TRBV2 and TRBJ1-1, the complete variable domain reads EPEVTQTPSHQVTQMGQEVILRCVPISNHLYFYWYRQILGQKVEFLVSFYNNEISEKSEIFDDQFSVERPDGSNFTLKIRSTKLEDSAMYFCASSEQGGNTEAFFGQGTRLTVV.

The chain uses TRBV20-1 and TRBJ2-3; TRBD2 is a possible D gene (6 bases). V gave up 6 bases and J gave up 6 bases, with 13 bases separating them. This CDR3 has 12 residues. Germline-derived CDR1 and CDR2 are DFQATT and SNEGSKA (reference sequence). CDR3 DNA sequence: TGCAGTGCCATGACTAGTTCGGATACGCAGTATTTT. Translating it yields CSAMTSSDTQYF.

This clonotype appeared a few times. The J gene is TRBJ2-5, the V gene TRBV6-2 or TRBV6-3, with D perhaps TRBD2 (6 bases). V dropped 5 bases and J dropped 13 bases, with 20 bases sitting between them. This CDR3 spans 13 amino acids. In germline, CDR1 is MNHEY, CDR2 SVGEGT. The CDR3 DNA reads as TGTGCCAGCAGTCCGACTAGGGAAGAGATCCGGTACTTC. Protein sequence: CASSPTREEIRYF.

V and J are TRBV7-8 and TRBJ1-1; 7 nucleotides align to TRBD1. The CDR3 is made up of 16 amino acids. The ends lost 5 bases at V and 0 bases at J; junction bases unmatched: 9. Per germline, CDR1 SGHVS and CDR2 FQNEAQ. The CDR3 is CASSRRDRSLNTEAFF. CDR3 DNA sequence: TGTGCCAGCAGCCGACGGGACAGATCCCTGAACACTGAAGCTTTCTTT.

The chain uses TRBV2 and TRBJ1-2; D is uncertain. CDR3 length: 15 residues. The germline V gene encodes CDR1 SNHLY and CDR2 FYNNEI. Between the trimmed V and J ends, which lost 1 base and 5 bases, there was a span of 14 bases. CDR3: CASSEGQRGGYGYTF. For the CDR3, the DNA is TGTGCCAGCAGTGAAGGACAACGCGGAGGATATGGCTACACCTTC. Filled out from reference TRBV2 and TRBJ1-2, the complete variable domain reads EPEVTQTPSHQVTQMGQEVILRCVPISNHLYFYWYRQILGQKVEFLVSFYNNEISEKSEIFDDQFSVERPDGSNFTLKIRSTKLEDSAMYFCASSEGQRGGYGYTFGSGTRLTVV.

A note on this clonotype: Sequence at one end of the junction differs from germline and may be a read error. The chain is built from TRBV12-3 or TRBV12-4 and TRBJ2-1; possible D gene TRBD2, 5 bases. The CDR3 totals 14 residues. The CDR3 protein is CASSPEDFNNEQFF. The CDR3 nucleotides read TGTGCTAGCAGCCCCGAGGACTTCAACAATGAGCAGTTCTTC.

This chain uses TRBV27 with TRBJ2-4; TRBD2 matches at 9 bases. The better agreement between TRBJ2-7 and the DNA end casts doubt on the J call. Germline V gene lookup returns CDR1 MNHEY and CDR2 SMNVEV (reference sequence). The CDR3 is made up of 15 amino acids. The CDR3 DNA follows: TGTGCCAGCAGTCCTTATCTAGCGGGACTATACGAGCAGTACTTC. Translated: CASSPYLAGLYEQYF.

In this sample, this clonotype turned up many times. The V call is TRBV7-9, the J call TRBJ1-1; 8 bases fit TRBD1. The V segment lost 1 base and the J segment 5 bases; nucleotides outside the gene matches: 0. Germline lookup yields CDR1 SEHNR and CDR2 FQNEAQ (reference sequence). CDR3 length: 13 residues. As DNA, the CDR3 is TGTGCCAGCAGCTTAGGACAGGGGACTGAAGCTTTCTTT. Translating gives CASSLGQGTEAFF.

The chain uses TRBV10-1 and TRBJ2-7; TRBD1 matches at 8 bases. With V trimmed by 6 bases and J by 3 bases, 7 bases remained unmatched. Looked up from germline, CDR1 is WNHNN and CDR2 is SYGVQD (reference sequence). The CDR3 is 14 amino acids. The chain's CDR3 is CASRVDRDSYEQYF. The CDR3 DNA sequence: TGCGCCAGCAGAGTGGACAGGGATAGCTACGAGCAGTACTTC.

V is TRBV4-1 and J is TRBJ2-2; 7 bases match TRBD2. This CDR3 has 14 amino acids. Germline assignment: CDR1 MGHRA and CDR2 YSYEKL. V lost 2 bases, J lost 6 bases, and 3 bases stayed unmatched. The CDR3 DNA follows: TGCGCCAGCAGCCAAAGGACTAGTTCCGGGGAGCTGTTTTTT. Its protein is CASSQRTSSGELFF.

V is TRBV6-2 or TRBV6-3 and J is TRBJ2-7; 13 bases are shared with TRBD2. The CDR3 sequence is 17 residues long. Germline CDR1 MNHEY, CDR2 SVGEGT. V lost 6 bases to trimming and J lost 2 bases; unmatched junction nucleotides: 10. In nucleotides, the CDR3 is TGTGCCAGCAGAAGACTAGCGGGAGGAACCCGGCCCTACGAGCAGTACTTC. Translation gives CASRRLAGGTRPYEQYF.

The chain has TRBV7-3 and TRBJ2-5; 7 bases fit TRBD2. In germline, CDR1 is SGHTA, CDR2 FQGTGA. V lost 8 bases to trimming and J lost 10 bases; unmatched junction nucleotides: 13. CDR3 length: 13 residues. For the CDR3, the DNA is TGTGCCAGCGCGATGCTAGCGGACGCGAACCAGTACTTC. Translating gives CASAMLADANQYF.

This clonotype was found once. DNA of the CDR3: TGCAGTGCTAGAGATAACAGGGCGATTGAAGCTTTCTTT. Its protein is CSARDNRAIEAFF. This chain uses TRBV20-1 with TRBJ1-1; the D gene is possibly TRBD1 (6 bases). V lost 0 bases, J lost 7 bases, and 12 bases lay in between. Germline V CDR1 and CDR2: DFQATT, SNEGSKA (reference sequence). CDR3 length: 13 residues.